The entry that follows covers one T cell receptor beta chain sequence. Its specific antigen is unknown. No much larger clone exists at a distance of one base, and base qualities are not known. The data were obtained in a study of blood T cell repertoires in COVID-19 (dated by TCRdb to 2019 to 2021). Concerning the study at large: Samples covering the acute and convalescent phases of COVID-19 were provided by collaborators in the United States, Italy and Spain. The material from the prospective study consisted of cDNA or gDNA derived from T cells, B-cell-depleted T cells, or PBMCs. Subjects who had been exposed to COVID-19, were actively infected with it, or had recovered from it provided the deeply sampled blood TCRbeta repertoires that made up the dataset. A freely available public database, intended as a resource for researchers studying the immune response to SARS-CoV-2, is where the repertoires were released. Samples were obtained from the ongoing ImmuneRACE study (first 160 participants) and from some 1,200 subjects provided by 6 global collaborators. A de-identified subject ID, COVID-19 status, age in years and sex were almost always included in the sample metadata. Where available, HLA class I and class II types were taken from metadata supplied by the sample provider and were not determined by assay-based typing.

V loses 9 bases of germline sequence and J loses 6 bases, and the interval between the two ends is 15 bases. Inclusive of the bounding cysteine and phenylalanine, the CDR3 is 14 residues long. Here the CDR3 DNA is all that survives: 42 bases in frame from base 1. CDR1 SNHLY and CDR2 FYNNEI were looked up in the germline V gene. Each collaborating institution followed its own protocols to collect whole blood in K2EDTA tubes. For TCRbeta analysis, collaborators shipped samples as frozen whole blood, isolated PBMCs, or DNA extracted from either of those sample types. TCRbeta CDR3 regions were amplified from genomic DNA by means of the immunoSEQ Assay, a bias-controlled multiplex PCR. The authors' pipeline ran thus. The number of nucleated cells in each sample was estimated by amplification of reference gene primers within the assay. To quantify the absolute abundance of each unique TCRbeta CDR3 rearrangement, sequence reads were collapsed and filtered. Productive Simpson clonality was computed per sample as the square root of Simpson's diversity index over productive rearrangements. TCRdb took this table from immuneACCESS and kept in-frame rearrangements with V and J called. Such tables lack part of the clones; where checked against another copy, unresolved V genes explain under half of the gap, and the rest is unexplained. V and J calls and clone size come straight from that table; D and trimming were deduced from the DNA. This sample lists about 200,000 clones; about 85% were detected once. Clones ranked in the top ten supply approximately 8.7% of the sample.

Overall results and qualifications from the work: The quantity of clinical and demographic metadata differed by source and by participant and was supplied without curation.

The chain uses TRBV2 and TRBJ1-6; the D gene remains uncertain. This receptor was identified in an elderly woman with acute or convalescent COVID-19. The sample comprised peripheral blood. The sequenced DNA: TGTGCCAGAGAATACGGAGGACCTAATTCACCCCTCCACTTT. It is translated as CAREYGGPNSPLHF.